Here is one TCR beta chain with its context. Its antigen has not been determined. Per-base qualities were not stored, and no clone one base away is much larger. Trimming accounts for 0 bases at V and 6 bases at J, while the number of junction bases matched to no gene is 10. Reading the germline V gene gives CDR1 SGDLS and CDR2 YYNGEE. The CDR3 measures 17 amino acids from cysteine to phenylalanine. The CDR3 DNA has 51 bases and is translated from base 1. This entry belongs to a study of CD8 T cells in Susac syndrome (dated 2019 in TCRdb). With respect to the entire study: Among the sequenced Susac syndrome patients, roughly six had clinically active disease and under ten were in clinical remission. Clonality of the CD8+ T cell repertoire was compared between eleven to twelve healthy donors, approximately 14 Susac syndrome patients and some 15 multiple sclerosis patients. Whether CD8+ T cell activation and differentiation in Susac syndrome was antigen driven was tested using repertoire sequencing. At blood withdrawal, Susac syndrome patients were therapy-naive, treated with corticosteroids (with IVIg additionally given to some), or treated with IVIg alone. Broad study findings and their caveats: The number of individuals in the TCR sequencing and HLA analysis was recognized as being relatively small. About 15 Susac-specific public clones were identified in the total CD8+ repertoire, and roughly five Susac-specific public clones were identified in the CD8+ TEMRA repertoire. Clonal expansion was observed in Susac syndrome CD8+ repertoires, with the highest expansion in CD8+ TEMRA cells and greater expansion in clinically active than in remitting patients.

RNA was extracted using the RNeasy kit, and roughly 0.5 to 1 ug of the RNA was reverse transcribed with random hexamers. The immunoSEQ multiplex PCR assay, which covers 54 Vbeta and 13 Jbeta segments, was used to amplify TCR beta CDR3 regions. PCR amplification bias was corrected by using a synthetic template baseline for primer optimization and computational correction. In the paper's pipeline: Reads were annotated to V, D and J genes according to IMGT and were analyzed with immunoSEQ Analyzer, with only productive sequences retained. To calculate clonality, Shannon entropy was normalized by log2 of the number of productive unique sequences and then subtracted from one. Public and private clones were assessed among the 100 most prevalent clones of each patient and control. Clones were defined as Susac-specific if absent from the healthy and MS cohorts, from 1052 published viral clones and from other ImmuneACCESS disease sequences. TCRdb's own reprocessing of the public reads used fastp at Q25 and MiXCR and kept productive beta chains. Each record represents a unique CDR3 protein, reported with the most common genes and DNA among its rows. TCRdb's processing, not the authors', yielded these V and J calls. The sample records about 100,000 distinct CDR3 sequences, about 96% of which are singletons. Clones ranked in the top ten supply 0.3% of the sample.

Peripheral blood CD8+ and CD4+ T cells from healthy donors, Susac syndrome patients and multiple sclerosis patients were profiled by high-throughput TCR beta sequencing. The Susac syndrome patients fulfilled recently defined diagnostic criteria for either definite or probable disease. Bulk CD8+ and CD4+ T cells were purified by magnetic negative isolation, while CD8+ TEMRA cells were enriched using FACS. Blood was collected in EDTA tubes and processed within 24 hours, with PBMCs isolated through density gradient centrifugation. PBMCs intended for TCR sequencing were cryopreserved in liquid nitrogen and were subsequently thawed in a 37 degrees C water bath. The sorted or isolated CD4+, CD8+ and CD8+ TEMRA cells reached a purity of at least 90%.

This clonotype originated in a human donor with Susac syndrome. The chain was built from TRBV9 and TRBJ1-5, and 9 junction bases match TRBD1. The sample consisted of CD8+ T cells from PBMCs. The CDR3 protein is CASSVDHGTGFCQPQHF. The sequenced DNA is TGTGCCAGCAGCGTAGATCATGGGACAGGGTTTTGTCAGCCCCAGCATTTT.